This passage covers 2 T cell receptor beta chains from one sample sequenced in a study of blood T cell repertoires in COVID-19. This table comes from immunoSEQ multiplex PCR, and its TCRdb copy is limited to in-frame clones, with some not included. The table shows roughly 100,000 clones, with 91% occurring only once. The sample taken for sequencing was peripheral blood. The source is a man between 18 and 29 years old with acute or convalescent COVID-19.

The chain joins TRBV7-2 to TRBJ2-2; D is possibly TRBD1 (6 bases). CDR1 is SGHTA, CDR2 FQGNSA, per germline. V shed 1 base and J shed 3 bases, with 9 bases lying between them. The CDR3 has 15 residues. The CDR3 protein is CASSLGGQHTGELFF. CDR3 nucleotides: TGTGCCAGCAGCTTAGGGGGGCAGCACACCGGGGAGCTGTTTTTT. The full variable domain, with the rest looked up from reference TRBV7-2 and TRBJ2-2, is GAGVSQSPSNKVTEKGKDVELRCDPISGHTALYWYRQSLGQGLEFLIYFQGNSAPDKSGLPSDRFSAERTGGSVSTLTIQRTQQEDSAVYLCASSLGGQHTGELFFGEGSRLTVL.

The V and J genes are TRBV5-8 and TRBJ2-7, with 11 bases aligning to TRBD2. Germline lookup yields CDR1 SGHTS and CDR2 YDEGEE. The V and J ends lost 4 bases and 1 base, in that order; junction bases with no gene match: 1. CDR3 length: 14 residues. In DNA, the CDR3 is TGTGCCAGCAGCCGACTAGCGGGATCCTACGAGCAGTACTTC. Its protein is CASSRLAGSYEQYF.